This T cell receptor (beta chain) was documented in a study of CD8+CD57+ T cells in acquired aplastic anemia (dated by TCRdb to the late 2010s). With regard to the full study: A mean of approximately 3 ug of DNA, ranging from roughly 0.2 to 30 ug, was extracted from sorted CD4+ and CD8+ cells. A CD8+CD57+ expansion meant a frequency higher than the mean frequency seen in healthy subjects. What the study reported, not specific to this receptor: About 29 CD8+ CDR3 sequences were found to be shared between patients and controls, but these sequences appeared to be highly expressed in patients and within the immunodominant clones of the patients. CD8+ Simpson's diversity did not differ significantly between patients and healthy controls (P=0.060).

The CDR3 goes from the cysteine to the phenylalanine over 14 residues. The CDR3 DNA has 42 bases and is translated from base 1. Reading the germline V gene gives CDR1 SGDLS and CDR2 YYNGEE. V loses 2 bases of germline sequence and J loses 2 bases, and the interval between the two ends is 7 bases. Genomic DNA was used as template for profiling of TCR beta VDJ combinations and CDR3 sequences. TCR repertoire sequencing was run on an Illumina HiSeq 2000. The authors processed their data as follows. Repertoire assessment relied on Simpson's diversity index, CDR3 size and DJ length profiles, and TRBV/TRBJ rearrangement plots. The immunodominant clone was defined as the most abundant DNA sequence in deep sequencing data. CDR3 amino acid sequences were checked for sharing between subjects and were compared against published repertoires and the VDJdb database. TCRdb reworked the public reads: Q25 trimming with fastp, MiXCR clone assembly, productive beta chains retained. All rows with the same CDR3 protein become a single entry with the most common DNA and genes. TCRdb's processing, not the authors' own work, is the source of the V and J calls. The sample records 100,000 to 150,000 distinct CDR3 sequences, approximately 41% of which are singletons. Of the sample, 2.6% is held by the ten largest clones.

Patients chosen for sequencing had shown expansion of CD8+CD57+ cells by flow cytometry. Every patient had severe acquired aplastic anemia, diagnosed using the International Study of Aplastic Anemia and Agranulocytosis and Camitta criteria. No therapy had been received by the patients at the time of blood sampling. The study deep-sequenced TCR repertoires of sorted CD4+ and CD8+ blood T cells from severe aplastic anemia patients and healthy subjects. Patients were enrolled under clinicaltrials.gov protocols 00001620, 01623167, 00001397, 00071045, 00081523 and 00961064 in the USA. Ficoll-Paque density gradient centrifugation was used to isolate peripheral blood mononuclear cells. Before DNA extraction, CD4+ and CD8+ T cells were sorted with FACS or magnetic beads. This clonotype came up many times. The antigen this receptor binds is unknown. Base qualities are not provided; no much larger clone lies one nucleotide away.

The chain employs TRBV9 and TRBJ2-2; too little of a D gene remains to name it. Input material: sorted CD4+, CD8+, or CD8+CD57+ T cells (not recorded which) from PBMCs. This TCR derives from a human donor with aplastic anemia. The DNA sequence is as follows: TGTGCCAGCAGCGTTAGGCCAAACACCGGGGAGCTGTTTTTT. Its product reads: CASSVRPNTGELFF.